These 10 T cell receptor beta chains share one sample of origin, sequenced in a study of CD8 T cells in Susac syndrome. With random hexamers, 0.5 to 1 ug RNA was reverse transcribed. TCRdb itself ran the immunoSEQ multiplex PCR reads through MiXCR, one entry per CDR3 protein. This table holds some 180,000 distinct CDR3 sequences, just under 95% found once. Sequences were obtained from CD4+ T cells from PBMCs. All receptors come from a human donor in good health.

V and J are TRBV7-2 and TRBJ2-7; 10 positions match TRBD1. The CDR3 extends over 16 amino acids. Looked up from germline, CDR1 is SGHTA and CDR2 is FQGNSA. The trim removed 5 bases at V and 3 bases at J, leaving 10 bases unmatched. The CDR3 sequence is CASSPPRGQGLYEQYF. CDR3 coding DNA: TGTGCCAGCAGCCCCCCTAGGGGACAGGGGCTCTACGAGCAGTACTTC.

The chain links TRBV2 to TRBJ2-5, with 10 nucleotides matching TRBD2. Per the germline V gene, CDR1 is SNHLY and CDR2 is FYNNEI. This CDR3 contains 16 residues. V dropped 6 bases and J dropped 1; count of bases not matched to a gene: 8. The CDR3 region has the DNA TGTGCCAGCAGCCCGGGACTAGCGCCCATCCAAGAGACCCAGTACTTC. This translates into CASSPGLAPIQETQYF.

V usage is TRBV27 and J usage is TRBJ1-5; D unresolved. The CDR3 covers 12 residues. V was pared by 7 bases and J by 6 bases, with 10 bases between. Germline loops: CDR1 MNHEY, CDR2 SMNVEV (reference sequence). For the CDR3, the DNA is TGTGCCAGCACATCGGGAGCTCAGCCCCAGCATTTT. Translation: CASTSGAQPQHF.

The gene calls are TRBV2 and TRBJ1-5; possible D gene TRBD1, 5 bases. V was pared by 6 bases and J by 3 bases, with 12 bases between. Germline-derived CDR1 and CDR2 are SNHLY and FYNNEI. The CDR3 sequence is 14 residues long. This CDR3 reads CASREDTVNQPQHF. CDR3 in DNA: TGTGCCAGCAGGGAGGACACGGTCAATCAGCCCCAGCATTTT.

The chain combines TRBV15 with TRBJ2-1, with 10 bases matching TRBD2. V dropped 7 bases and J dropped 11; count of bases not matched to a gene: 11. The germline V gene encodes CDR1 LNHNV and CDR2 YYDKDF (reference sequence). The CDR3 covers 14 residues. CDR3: CATNPLAGASKQFF. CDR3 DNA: TGTGCCACCAACCCGCTAGCGGGAGCTTCCAAGCAGTTCTTC.

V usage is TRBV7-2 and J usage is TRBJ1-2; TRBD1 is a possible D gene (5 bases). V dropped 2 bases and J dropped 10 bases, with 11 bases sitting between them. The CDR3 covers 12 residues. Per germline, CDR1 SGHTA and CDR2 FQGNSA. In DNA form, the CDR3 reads TGTGCCAGCAGCTTACAAGTGGGGGACTACACCTTC. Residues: CASSLQVGDYTF.

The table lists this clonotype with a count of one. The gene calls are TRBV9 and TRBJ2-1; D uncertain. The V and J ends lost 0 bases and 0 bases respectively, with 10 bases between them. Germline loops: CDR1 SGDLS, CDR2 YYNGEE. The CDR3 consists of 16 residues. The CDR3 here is CASSVGVHSSYNEQFF. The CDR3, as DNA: TGTGCCAGCAGCGTAGGAGTACACAGCTCCTACAATGAGCAGTTCTTC.

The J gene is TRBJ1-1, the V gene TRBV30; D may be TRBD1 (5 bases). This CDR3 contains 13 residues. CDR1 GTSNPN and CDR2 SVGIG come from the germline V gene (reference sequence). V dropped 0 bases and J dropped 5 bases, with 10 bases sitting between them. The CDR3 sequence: CAWSVNRRTEAFF. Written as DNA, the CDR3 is TGTGCCTGGAGTGTTAACAGGAGAACTGAAGCTTTCTTT.

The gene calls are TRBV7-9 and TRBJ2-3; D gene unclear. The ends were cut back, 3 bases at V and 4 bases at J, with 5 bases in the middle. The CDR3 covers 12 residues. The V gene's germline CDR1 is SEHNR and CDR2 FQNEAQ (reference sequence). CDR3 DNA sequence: TGTGCCAGCAGCTTCCGTGCAGATACGCAGTATTTT. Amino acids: CASSFRADTQYF.

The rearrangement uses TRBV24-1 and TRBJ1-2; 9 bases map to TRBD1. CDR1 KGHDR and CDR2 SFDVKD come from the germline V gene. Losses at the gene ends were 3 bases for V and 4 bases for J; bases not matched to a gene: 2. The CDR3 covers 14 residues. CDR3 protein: CATSDGDRVYGYTF. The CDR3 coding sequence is TGTGCCACCAGTGATGGGGACAGGGTCTATGGCTACACCTTC.